This T cell receptor beta chain was profiled in a study of T cell repertoires in cytomegalovirus infection. Study-level information: In public TCR beta signatures, there were indications of both CMV infection and matching HLA type.

Turning to this clonotype: What it binds is unknown.

The CDR3 is 16 residues long. V gave up 0 bases and J gave up 3 bases; unmatched junction bases: 7. Germline assignment: CDR1 DFQATT and CDR2 SNEGSKA (reference sequence). TCRdb fed the reads into MiXCR, producing one record per CDR3 protein. The sample contains around 250,000 distinct CDR3 sequences, approximately 15% of which appear only once. General study points: Using cumulative public TCR beta family frequency, the authors identified those who carried CMV together with the relevant HLA. CMV-specific TCR beta clonotypes restricted by HLA-C were the ones dominating the ex vivo response.

The sequence was obtained from a human donor in good health (CMV status not recorded). Some clones in this sample may be carry-over from other donors' samples. The chain joins TRBV20-1 to TRBJ2-7, with 11 bases fitting TRBD2. Sequencing input: CD8+ T cells from PBMCs. CDR3 in DNA: TGCAGTGCTAGAGATCAGGGTACTAGCGGGGGCTACGAGCAGTACTTC. Its translation: CSARDQGTSGGYEQYF.